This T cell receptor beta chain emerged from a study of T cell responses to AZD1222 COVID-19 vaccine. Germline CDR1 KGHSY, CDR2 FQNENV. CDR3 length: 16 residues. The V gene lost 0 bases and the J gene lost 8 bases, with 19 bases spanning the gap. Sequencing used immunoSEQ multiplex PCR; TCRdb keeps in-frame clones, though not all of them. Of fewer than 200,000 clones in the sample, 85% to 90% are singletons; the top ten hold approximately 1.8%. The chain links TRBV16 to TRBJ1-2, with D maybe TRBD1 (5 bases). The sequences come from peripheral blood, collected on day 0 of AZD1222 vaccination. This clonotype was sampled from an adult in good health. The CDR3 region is CASSQSQVSQGRGYTF. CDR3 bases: TGTGCCAGCAGCCAATCGCAGGTGTCGCAGGGTCGCGGCTACACCTTC.